The 30 T cell receptor beta chains reported below all come from one sample, sequenced in a study of T cell clonality in common variable immunodeficiency. Sequencing used immunoSEQ multiplex PCR; TCRdb keeps in-frame clones, though not all of them. Observed in the sample are approximately 75,000 clones, none of them singletons. Source material: peripheral blood mononuclear cells. Receptor source: a person between 18 and 69 years old in good health.

This clone was seen ten or more times. The CDR3 end falls 3 residues outside the read, so it is completed with the germline J gene. J is TRBJ1-4 and V is TRBV30; 7 nucleotides agree with TRBD1. V shed 2 bases and J 4 bases; nucleotides not matched to a gene: 4. Germline values: CDR1 GTSNPN, CDR2 SVGIG (reference sequence). This CDR3 region has 14 residues. The CDR3 region is CAWSRTGRNEKLFF. The part of the CDR3 DNA that was read is TGTGCCTGGAGTAGGACAGGACGTAATGAAAAA.

The CDR3 region is CASSFTIGGEAGVSYNDYTF. The sequenced part of the CDR3 DNA is TGTGCCAGCAGCTTTACGATTGGGGGCGAGGCGGGAGTCAGCTACAATGAC. The chain links TRBV13 to TRBJ1-2; possible D gene TRBD1, 6 bases. The CDR3 extends 3 residues past the end of the read, so its final part is completed from the germline J gene. This CDR3 has 20 amino acids. Germline V gene data show CDR1 as PRHDT and CDR2 as FYEKMQ (reference sequence). Looking up the rest from reference TRBV13 and TRBJ1-2 gives the full variable domain: AAGVIQSPRHLIKEKRETATLKCYPIPRHDTVYWYQQGPGQDPQFLISFYEKMQSDKGSIPDRFSAQQFSDYHSELNMSSLELGDSALYFCASSFTIGGEAGVSYNDYTFGSGTRLTVV.

This clone was counted many times. Read data end 3 residues before the CDR3 end; the end is taken from the germline J gene. This chain joins TRBV20-1 and TRBJ2-3; the D gene is possibly TRBD1 (6 bases). The germline V gene encodes CDR1 DFQATT and CDR2 SNEGSKA (reference sequence). CDR3 length: 13 amino acids. V lost 8 bases to trimming and J lost 3 bases, with 15 bases between them. CDR3 amino acids: CSFTGPGTDTQYF. The CDR3 DNA, read in part, is TGCAGTTTCACAGGGCCGGGGACAGATACG.

Concerning this clone itself: Read sequence stops 3 residues before the CDR3 end, and the germline J gene provides the missing end. The V gene is TRBV6-4, the J gene TRBJ2-1; no clear D gene. The V end lost 2 bases, the J end lost 2 bases, and 7 bases lay between the germline ends. The CDR3 totals 14 residues. Germline V gene lookup returns CDR1 MRHNA and CDR2 SNTAGT. The CDR3 DNA, read in part, is TGTGCCAGCAGTGACGGCGGTGCCTACAATGAG. It is translated as CASSDGGAYNE. The whole CDR3 reads CASSDGGAYNEQFF.

This clone was recorded at least ten times. The read terminates 3 residues ahead of where the CDR3 ends, so the germline J gene completes it. This sequence joins TRBV5-5 and TRBJ2-1; unclear D gene. Between the trimmed V and J ends, which lost 0 bases and 1 base, there was a span of 8 bases. The CDR3 is 15 amino acids. Germline V gene data show CDR1 as SGHKS and CDR2 as YYEKEE (reference sequence). The CDR3 here is CASSLEGESYNEQFF. CDR3 DNA, as far as it was read: TGTGCCAGCAGCTTGGAGGGCGAGTCCTACAATGAG.

This clone was detected ten times or more. The CDR3 DNA, read in part, is TGTGCCAGCAGCTCCGCCGGGACTAGCTACGAG. Its translation is CASSSAGTSYE. The entire CDR3 sequence reads CASSSAGTSYEQYF. The V gene is TRBV7-3, the J gene TRBJ2-7, with 8 bases that match TRBD2. The read gets to within 3 residues of the CDR3 end, and the germline J gene fills in the rest. The trim removed 4 bases at V and 3 bases at J, leaving 5 bases unmatched. CDR1 is SGHTA, CDR2 FQGTGA, per germline. This CDR3 comprises 14 residues.

In this sample, this clone turned up many times. The read finishes 3 residues shy of the CDR3 end, and the germline J gene is used to complete it. This chain links TRBV5-4 with TRBJ2-1, with a weak D call TRBD2 (6 bases). The length of the CDR3 is 14 residues. In germline, CDR1 is SGHNT, CDR2 YYREEE (reference sequence). Deletions cut 3 bases from V and 4 bases from J, with 11 bases between. Partial CDR3 DNA: TGTGCCAGCAGCTCGCCGGGACTTTACAATGAG. Translated, it gives CASSSPGLYNE. The full-length CDR3 reads as CASSSPGLYNEQFF. Looking up the rest from reference TRBV5-4 and TRBJ2-1 gives the full variable domain: ETGVTQSPTHLIKTRGQQVTLRCSSQSGHNTVSWYQQALGQGPQFIFQYYREEENGRGNFPPRFSGLQFPNYSSELNVNALELDDSALYLCASSSPGLYNEQFFGPGTRLTVL.

This clone was seen many times. The read stops 3 residues short of the end of the CDR3; the missing end is completed from the germline J gene. This rearrangement joins TRBV5-1 to TRBJ2-3, with unresolved D. This CDR3 region has 15 residues. Germline CDR1 is SGHRS and CDR2 is YFSETQ. V was shortened by 0 bases and J by 1 base, with 9 bases between the two germline ends. CDR3 bases read: TGCGCCAGCAGCTTGGAGAGCCCCCGCACAGATACG. This encodes CASSLESPRTDT. The full CDR3 is CASSLESPRTDTQYF.

This clone was counted a few times. The CDR3 is cut off 3 residues early in the read; its end comes from the germline J gene. The chain uses TRBV6-4 and TRBJ2-1; 10 nucleotides line up with TRBD2. This CDR3 has 16 amino acids. Germline-derived CDR1 and CDR2 are MRHNA and SNTAGT. Losses at the gene ends were 5 bases for V and 3 bases for J; bases not matched to a gene: 7. The CDR3 here is CASSHHRLAGYNEQFF. The sequenced CDR3 bases are TGTGCCAGCAGTCACCACCGACTAGCGGGCTACAATGAG.

This clone was found many times. The read ends 3 residues shy of where the CDR3 ends; the end is completed using the germline J gene. This chain uses TRBV20-1 with TRBJ2-7; weak D call: TRBD2 (5 bases). CDR3 length: 15 amino acids. Trimming pared 3 bases from V and 2 bases from J, leaving 17 bases between. From germline, CDR1 is DFQATT and CDR2 SNEGSKA (reference sequence). CDR3 sequence reads: CSASLLESGAYEQYF. Incomplete CDR3 DNA: TGCAGTGCTAGCCTCCTAGAAAGCGGTGCCTACGAG.

This clone was seen many times. Read coverage stops 3 residues before the CDR3 terminus; the germline J gene supplies the remainder. This rearrangement joins TRBV14 to TRBJ2-7, with 11 bases fitting TRBD2. The V gene end was trimmed by 4 bases and the J gene end by 2 bases; junction bases not matched to a gene: 4. CDR3 length: 15 residues. The germline CDR1 and CDR2 sequences are SGHDN and FVKESK. The sequenced CDR3 bases are TGTGCCAGCAGCCGGACTAGCGGGTTCACCTACGAG. Its protein is CASSRTSGFTYE. The entire CDR3 protein is CASSRTSGFTYEQYF.

There are many counts of this clone. The read ends 3 residues early relative to the CDR3; the germline J gene fills the gap. J is TRBJ2-7 and V is TRBV28; 7 bases align to TRBD1. Germline assignment: CDR1 MDHEN and CDR2 SYDVKM. With 7 bases clipped from V and 0 bases from J, the junction kept 3 bases outside the gene matches. The CDR3 runs to 13 residues. The sequenced CDR3 bases are TGTGCCAGCACCAGGACAGGCTCCTACGAG. Residues: CASTRTGSYE. The complete CDR3 reads CASTRTGSYEQYF.

This clone was found many times. The read gets to within 3 residues of the CDR3 end, and the germline J gene fills in the rest. The chain joins TRBV7-9 to TRBJ1-4, with D possibly TRBD1 on 5 matching bases. The CDR3 has 13 amino acids. V dropped 5 bases and J dropped 6 bases, with 10 bases sitting between them. In germline, CDR1 is SEHNR, CDR2 FQNEAQ (reference sequence). CDR3 amino acids: CASSGRGYEKLFF. CDR3 bases read: TGTGCCAGCAGCGGACGGGGGTATGAAAAA. The variable domain in full, completed from reference TRBV7-9 and TRBJ1-4, reads DTGVSQNPRHKITKRGQNVTFRCDPISEHNRLYWYRQTLGQGPEFLTYFQNEAQLEKSRLLSDRFSAERPKGSFSTLEIQRTEQGDSAMYLCASSGRGYEKLFFGSGTQLSVL.

This clone came up many times. The read terminates 3 residues before the CDR3 end, so the remaining end is supplied by the germline J gene. This chain uses TRBV5-1 with TRBJ2-1, with 10 bases identical to TRBD1. Germline assignment: CDR1 SGHRS and CDR2 YFSETQ. The trim removed 6 bases at V and 6 bases at J, leaving 9 bases unmatched. The CDR3 is 15 amino acids. The CDR3: CASIRDRGASNEQFF. Partial CDR3 DNA: TGCGCCAGCATACGGGACAGGGGCGCGAGCAATGAG.

This clone showed up many times. Read data end 3 residues before the CDR3 end; the end is taken from the germline J gene. The chain links TRBV5-4 to TRBJ2-1; D gene uncertain. Germline loops: CDR1 SGHNT, CDR2 YYREEE (reference sequence). The CDR3 runs to 16 residues. Trimming took off 2 bases at V and 1 base at J, with 13 bases between the two ends. CDR3 protein: CASSFHSQLSYNEQFF. Incomplete CDR3 DNA: TGTGCCAGCAGCTTTCATTCACAGCTATCCTACAATGAG. Filled out from reference TRBV5-4 and TRBJ2-1, the complete variable domain reads ETGVTQSPTHLIKTRGQQVTLRCSSQSGHNTVSWYQQALGQGPQFIFQYYREEENGRGNFPPRFSGLQFPNYSSELNVNALELDDSALYLCASSFHSQLSYNEQFFGPGTRLTVL.

This clone was counted ten times or more. Read coverage stops 3 residues before the CDR3 terminus; the germline J gene supplies the remainder. This chain links TRBV20-1 with TRBJ2-2, with D maybe TRBD2 (5 bases). Trimming took off 4 bases at V and 0 bases at J, with 18 bases between the two ends. The CDR3 has 17 amino acids. Looked up from germline, CDR1 is DFQATT and CDR2 is SNEGSKA (reference sequence). CDR3 DNA (partial): TGCAGTGCTAAACCCCCCCTCCAGCGGACGAACACCGGGGAG. The encoded protein is CSAKPPLQRTNTGE. In full, the CDR3 is CSAKPPLQRTNTGELFF.

This clone was recorded many times. Read coverage stops 3 residues before the CDR3 terminus; the germline J gene supplies the remainder. The rearrangement joins TRBV29-1 to TRBJ1-2; TRBD1 might be the D (5 bases). Deletions cut 1 base from V and 7 bases from J, with 13 bases between. The length of the CDR3 is 13 residues. The V gene's germline CDR1 is SQVTM and CDR2 ANQGSEA. Here the CDR3 reads CSVEADQGRGYTF. CDR3 bases read: TGCAGCGTTGAAGCTGACCAGGGCCGTGGC.

Ten or more counts support this clone. The read stops 3 residues short of the end of the CDR3; the missing end is completed from the germline J gene. V gene TRBV20-1 combines with J gene TRBJ2-3; TRBD1 matches 8 bases. V lost 3 bases and J lost 0; bases outside the gene matches: 20. The germline V gene has CDR1 DFQATT and CDR2 SNEGSKA (reference sequence). CDR3 length: 20 residues. This chain's CDR3 is CSASTWAGGLVVTSTDTQYF. CDR3 bases read: TGCAGTGCTAGTACGTGGGCAGGGGGCTTAGTAGTTACTAGCACAGATACG.

Many counts were recorded for this clone. The observed sequence ends 3 residues before the CDR3 terminus, with the missing tail filled in from the germline J gene. The chain carries TRBV10-1 and TRBJ2-1; 11 positions match TRBD1. The CDR3 extends over 16 amino acids. Germline V CDR1 and CDR2: WNHNN, SYGVQD (reference sequence). J lost 7 bases, V lost 0 bases, and 5 bases had no gene match. CDR3 DNA (partial): TGCGCCAGCAGTGAGTCGCCGGGGACAGGGGGAAATGAG. Translating gives CASSESPGTGGNE. The entire CDR3 protein is CASSESPGTGGNEQFF.

This clone was found many times. The read gets to within 3 residues of the CDR3 end, and the germline J gene fills in the rest. The chain uses TRBV20-1 and TRBJ2-7; 9 bases match TRBD2. Losses at the gene ends were 3 bases for V and 2 bases for J; bases not matched to a gene: 8. Germline V gene lookup returns CDR1 DFQATT and CDR2 SNEGSKA (reference sequence). CDR3 length: 15 residues. Partial CDR3 DNA: TGCAGTGCTAGTCCCTTAGCGGGGGTCACCTACGAG. Protein sequence: CSASPLAGVTYE. The entire CDR3 protein reads CSASPLAGVTYEQYF.

This clone has ten or more counts. The CDR3 end is not reached by the read, which stops 3 residues before it; the germline J gene fills it in. The chain combines TRBV6-2 or TRBV6-3 with TRBJ1-2; the match to TRBD1 covers 9 bases. V was pared by 0 bases and J by 6 bases, with 2 bases of the junction left unmatched. This CDR3 is built from 14 residues. Per germline, CDR1 MNHEY and CDR2 SVGEGT. The covered CDR3 bases are TGTGCCAGCAGTTACTCGGGACAGGGCCATGGC. This gives the protein CASSYSGQGHG. The whole CDR3 reads CASSYSGQGHGYTF.

This clone was detected ten times or more. The CDR3 here is CASSMGTMGNQPQHF. The sequenced part of the CDR3 DNA is TGTGCCAGTAGTATGGGGACAATGGGCAATCAGCCC. The genes are TRBV19 and TRBJ1-5; possible D gene TRBD1, 6 bases. The sequence runs out 3 residues before the end of the CDR3; the remainder is reconstructed from the germline J gene. This CDR3 is built from 15 residues. CDR1 is LNHDA and CDR2 is SQIVND in the germline V gene (reference sequence). The germline V and J ends were trimmed by 3 bases and 2 bases, with 11 bases remaining between them.

This clone was seen many times. Partial CDR3 DNA: TGTGCCAGCAACCCCGACGGCCAAGCGGAGACC. This codes for CASNPDGQAET. The whole CDR3 protein is CASNPDGQAETQYF. V usage is TRBV12-3 or TRBV12-4 and J usage is TRBJ2-5, with no clear D. The CDR3 goes on 3 residues after the read ends, and that part is filled in from the germline J gene. V shed 7 bases and J shed 5 bases, with 17 bases lying between them. The CDR3 is made up of 14 amino acids.

This clone was observed at least ten times. Read data end 3 residues before the CDR3 end; the end is taken from the germline J gene. V is TRBV7-3 and J is TRBJ2-1, with TRBD2 identical over 10 bases. V shed 5 bases and J 6 bases; nucleotides not matched to a gene: 13. Germline lookup yields CDR1 SGHTA and CDR2 FQGTGA. The CDR3 runs 17 residues. The CDR3 sequence is CASSPTRLAGASNEQFF. The covered CDR3 bases are TGTGCCAGCAGCCCGACGAGGCTAGCGGGAGCCAGCAATGAG.

This clone showed up just a few times. The CDR3 end is not reached by the read, which stops 3 residues before it; the germline J gene fills it in. V is TRBV10-2 and J is TRBJ1-1; D is possibly TRBD1 (5 bases). Per germline, CDR1 WSHSY and CDR2 SAAADI. The CDR3 length is 15 residues. Trimming shortened V by 3 bases and J by 1 base, and 12 bases separated the two germline ends. CDR3 protein: CASSDPVGGNTEAFF. The part of the CDR3 DNA that was read is TGCGCCAGCAGTGACCCAGTGGGGGGGAACACTGAA.

This clone was observed many times. The missing CDR3 end, 3 residues past where the read stops, is filled in from the germline J gene. The chain combines TRBV5-1 with TRBJ2-3, with TRBD2 as a possible D gene (6 bases). V lost 4 bases, J lost 3 bases, and 12 bases lay in between. The germline gives CDR1 SGHRS, CDR2 YFSETQ. This CDR3 contains 14 residues. CDR3 DNA (partial): TGCGCCAGCAGCCCCGGGGGTAATACAGATACG. It encodes CASSPGGNTDT. The entire CDR3 protein reads CASSPGGNTDTQYF.

This clone was detected many times. The missing CDR3 end, 3 residues past where the read stops, is filled in from the germline J gene. This sequence joins TRBV6-2 or TRBV6-3 and TRBJ2-3, with 7 bases fitting TRBD2. CDR1 is MNHEY and CDR2 is SVGEGT in the germline V gene. The CDR3 has 17 residues. Unmatched junction bases numbered 8, after V lost 0 bases and J lost 2 bases. The sequenced part of the CDR3 DNA is TGTGCCAGCAGTTACTCGAGGCCGCGGGAGAACACAGATACG. Protein product: CASSYSRPRENTDT. The full CDR3 reads CASSYSRPRENTDTQYF.

This clone was seen ten or more times. The read terminates 3 residues ahead of where the CDR3 ends, so the germline J gene completes it. This rearrangement joins TRBV20-1 to TRBJ2-2, with 9 bases that match TRBD1. This CDR3 comprises 13 residues. Germline V gives CDR1 DFQATT, CDR2 SNEGSKA (reference sequence). V was clipped by 6 bases and J by 4 bases; unmatched bases: 3. This CDR3 reads CSAQTGGTGELFF. The CDR3 bases that were read are TGCAGTGCCCAGACAGGGGGCACCGGGGAG.

This clone was recorded a few times. The CDR3 is cut off 3 residues early in the read; its end comes from the germline J gene. This chain connects TRBV19 to TRBJ1-2; D gene ambiguous. Looked up from germline, CDR1 is LNHDA and CDR2 is SQIVND (reference sequence). This CDR3 is built from 15 residues. CDR3 DNA, as far as it was read: TGTGCCAGTAGTTTTCAAGGCGCGGGAGGGAACATC. Translating it yields CASSFQGAGGNI. The full CDR3 protein reads CASSFQGAGGNIYTF.

This clone was observed at least ten times. Read sequence stops 3 residues before the CDR3 end, and the germline J gene provides the missing end. The genes are TRBV29-1 and TRBJ2-3; 9 nucleotides line up with TRBD2. J was trimmed by 1 base and V by 5 bases; bases with no gene match: 4. The germline CDR1 and CDR2 sequences are SQVTM and ANQGSEA. CDR3 length equals 14 residues. The CDR3 sequence is CSVIRTSGTDTQYF. The part of the CDR3 DNA that was read is TGCAGCGTTATTCGGACTAGCGGCACAGATACG.